These T cell receptor beta chains were read from a single sample in a study of response to subunit inactivated influenza vaccine. A single record per CDR3 protein comes from TCRdb applying MiXCR to the RT-PCR reads. The table includes a few hundred thousand distinct CDR3 sequences, around 13% detected once. The sample in question was PBMCs from blood, obtained approximately 12 days after vaccination. These receptors were collected from a man in his fifties who received an inactivated influenza vaccine. The CDR3 runs from the conserved cysteine through the conserved F or W. D genes are given only for firm matches. A clone size is listed for some rows: how often the clone was seen (once, few, many), or a class if it is expanded.

TGTGCCAGCAGTTTGACCGGGACCCCTTTCTACGAGCAGTACTTC CASSLTGTPFYEQYF - TRBV28 - TRBJ2-7
TGCAGCGTTGAAGAGCGAAAGCGGGGTAACACCGGGGAGCTGTTTTTT CSVEERKRGNTGELFF TRBD2 TRBV29-1 - TRBJ2-2
TGCGCCAGCAGCTCCCGCTTTTCATCGGACACTGAAGCTTTCTTT CASSSRFSSDTEAFF - TRBV5-1 - TRBJ1-1
TGTGCCAGCAGTCACCATCAGTACGAGCAGTACTTC CASSHHQYEQYF - TRBV28 - TRBJ2-7
TGTGCCAGCAGTTCATGGACAGGGGGCGGCAATACTGAAGCTTTCTTT CASSSWTGGGNTEAFF TRBD1 TRBV6-2/TRBV6-3 few TRBJ1-1
TGTGCCACCAGTGAGGCAATCTCCTACGAGCAGTACTTC CATSEAISYEQYF - TRBV24-1 - TRBJ2-7
TGTGCCAGCAGCGTAGGTGGTAGTCTCGTCACCGGGGAGCTGTTTTTT CASSVGGSLVTGELFF - TRBV9 few TRBJ2-2
TGTGCCAGCAGCCCGGACGGGTTCTACGAGCAGTACTTC CASSPDGFYEQYF - TRBV7-2 - TRBJ2-7
TGTGCCAGCAGTTACTCGACTCACACTGAAGCTTTCTTT CASSYSTHTEAFF - TRBV6-2/TRBV6-3 - TRBJ1-1
TGTGCCAGCAGTCCGGGACTAGCGGGAGTAGAGACCCAGTACTTC CASSPGLAGVETQYF TRBD2 TRBV12-3/TRBV12-4 many TRBJ2-5
TGTGCCAGTAGTATCTCGGCAGGGGGAAATACTGAAGCTTTCTTT CASSISAGGNTEAFF TRBD1 TRBV19 few TRBJ1-1
TGTGCCAGCAGTGATGAGGCTACAAGCTCCCAAGAGACCCAGTACTTC CASSDEATSSQETQYF - TRBV2 many TRBJ2-5
TGTGCCAGTAGTATCGGTAGCAGCAGGCGTGAGCAGTTCTTC CASSIGSSRREQFF - TRBV19 - TRBJ2-1
TGTGCCAGCAGTAGGACAGGACAAGAGACCCAGTACTTC CASSRTGQETQYF TRBD1 TRBV7-2 many TRBJ2-5
TGTGCCAGCAGTTTAAGGGACCAAGAGAAAAACATTCAGTACTTC CASSLRDQEKNIQYF - TRBV28 - TRBJ2-4
TGCGCCAGCAGCCGCGGGACAGGGGACTCCTACGAGCAGTACTTC CASSRGTGDSYEQYF TRBD1 TRBV5-1 few TRBJ2-7
TGCGCCAGCAGCGTGACAGGGGGAAACACAGATACGCAGTATTTT CASSVTGGNTDTQYF TRBD1 TRBV5-1 few TRBJ2-3
TGCAGTGCTAGGCCGGGACAGGGGGCGAATACGCAGTATTTT CSARPGQGANTQYF TRBD1 TRBV20-1 - TRBJ2-3
TGTGCCATCAGTGAGTCTCCCCGGGGCGGGAGTTATTACAATGAGCAGTTCTTC CAISESPRGGSYYNEQFF TRBD2 TRBV10-3 - TRBJ2-1
TGTGCTAGCAGCACGGACAGTTTAGGCGAGCAGTACTTC CASSTDSLGEQYF - TRBV7-7 - TRBJ2-7
TGTGCCAGCAGTTTAAAACAAGTCACCGGGGAGCTGTTTTTT CASSLKQVTGELFF - TRBV7-9 - TRBJ2-2
TGTGCCAGCAGCCTCCTTGGGGGGACTTACTACAATGAGCAGTTCTTC CASSLLGGTYYNEQFF - TRBV3-1 few TRBJ2-1
TGTGCCAGCAGTTTTTTTTCGACAGCCTACGAGCAGTACTTC CASSFFSTAYEQYF - TRBV28 - TRBJ2-7
TGTGCCAGCAGCCAATCACAGGCGACCCAGTACTTC CASSQSQATQYF - TRBV3-1 many TRBJ2-5
TGTGCCAGCAGCTTAACAGAGCTTACCGAAAAACTGTTTTTT CASSLTELTEKLFF - TRBV7-8 few TRBJ1-4
TGTGCCACCAGTGATTCACGGACTAGCGGGAGGAACACCGGGGAGCTGTTTTTT CATSDSRTSGRNTGELFF TRBD2 TRBV24-1 - TRBJ2-2
TGTGCCAGCAGCTTTGTGGGGGAGAACACCGGGGAGCTGTTTTTT CASSFVGENTGELFF - TRBV5-6 few TRBJ2-2
TGCAGTGCTAGGACAGGGGGGGGTAGCAATCAGCCCCAGCATTTT CSARTGGGSNQPQHF TRBD1 TRBV20-1 - TRBJ1-5
TGTGCCAGCACTTACGGACAGGGTGCCAAAAACATTCAGTACTTC CASTYGQGAKNIQYF TRBD1 TRBV28 - TRBJ2-4
TGTGCCAGCAGTTCTATTGGGGTGGGGACTGAAGCTTTCTTT CASSSIGVGTEAFF - TRBV12-3/TRBV12-4 - TRBJ1-1
TGTGCCAGCACTAAGGGTTTTTATTCACCCCTCCACTTT CASTKGFYSPLHF - TRBV28 - TRBJ1-6
TGCAGTGCTAGATCAAGCGGGGGTATCAGCGAGCAGTTCTTC CSARSSGGISEQFF TRBD2 TRBV20-1 - TRBJ2-1
TGCACCCCCAAGGGGATCTCCTACGAGCAGTACTTC CTPKGISYEQYF - TRBV20-1 - TRBJ2-7
TGTGCCAGCAGCCAACGACAGGGGAGGGAAGAAAAACTGTTTTTT CASSQRQGREEKLFF TRBD1 TRBV7-8 few TRBJ1-4
TGTGCCAGCAGAACCGGGGCCGGGGGCACTGAAGCTTTCTTT CASRTGAGGTEAFF - TRBV28 - TRBJ1-1
TGTGCCAGCAGCTTAGAATGGGGCACAGATACGCAGTATTTT CASSLEWGTDTQYF - TRBV7-8 many TRBJ2-3
TGTGCCAGCCGGACGGTGACAGATACGCAGTATTTT CASRTVTDTQYF - TRBV2 - TRBJ2-3
TGTGCCAGCAGCTCCCCAACGCTGAAGACAGTTAACACTGAAGCTTTCTTT CASSSPTLKTVNTEAFF - TRBV7-2 once TRBJ1-1
TGTGCCATCAGTCCCCAGGGTCTGGGCAATCAGCCCCAGCATTTT CAISPQGLGNQPQHF - TRBV10-3 - TRBJ1-5
TGCGCCAGCAGCTTACAGGGGGCAGAGACTCAGCCCCAGCATTTT CASSLQGAETQPQHF TRBD1 TRBV5-1 - TRBJ1-5
TGCAGCGTGTGGCGTGGGCAGCAAGAGACCCAGTACTTC CSVWRGQQETQYF - TRBV29-1 few TRBJ2-5
TGTGCCAGCAGTAACCGGGACCGATATTACGCGAACACCGGGGAGCTGTTTTTT CASSNRDRYYANTGELFF - TRBV7-3 - TRBJ2-2
TGCGCCAGCAGCCAGGGCGGAGCGGGGCTAAGCACAGATACGCAGTATTTT CASSQGGAGLSTDTQYF TRBD2 TRBV4-3 - TRBJ2-3
TGTGCCACCCGCGGTAGCGCAAGCACAGATACGCAGTATTTT CATRGSASTDTQYF - TRBV10-3 - TRBJ2-3
TGCGCCAGCAGCGTGGACAGGCCTTTCTCCTACGAGCAGTACTTC CASSVDRPFSYEQYF TRBD1 TRBV5-1 many TRBJ2-7
TGTGCCTGGAGTGTACAGGGCAGGTCGCCCCAGCATTTT CAWSVQGRSPQHF - TRBV30 - TRBJ1-5
TGTGCCAGCAGTCTTAGTACTAGCGGGGGCACAGATACGCAGTATTTT CASSLSTSGGTDTQYF TRBD2 TRBV2 few TRBJ2-3
TGTGCCAGCAGCCTATCTTTAAACAATGAGCAGTTCTTC CASSLSLNNEQFF - TRBV7-6 many TRBJ2-1
TGTGCCACCAGTGATTGGGTGCAGTCTGAGCAGTTCTTC CATSDWVQSEQFF - TRBV24-1 few TRBJ2-1
TGTGCCTGGAACCGACTAGTTGGGGAGACCCAGTACTTC CAWNRLVGETQYF - TRBV30 - TRBJ2-5
TGTGCCAGCACCTCGGGGACAGTCGCGTTGGAGACCCAGTACTTC CASTSGTVALETQYF TRBD1 TRBV12-3/TRBV12-4 few TRBJ2-5
TGTGCCACCAGCCGACAGGAGACGGACATTCAGTACTTC CATSRQETDIQYF - TRBV15 many TRBJ2-4
TGTGCCAGCAGGACCGGGACTAGCTTCAGTGAGCAGTTCTTC CASRTGTSFSEQFF TRBD2 TRBV12-3/TRBV12-4 - TRBJ2-1
TGTGCCAGCAGACTGCCGGACAGGTACAATGAGCAGTTCTTC CASRLPDRYNEQFF TRBD1 TRBV28 many TRBJ2-1
TGCAGCGTCCCAGGGGTTCACTATGGCTACACCTTC CSVPGVHYGYTF - TRBV29-1 few TRBJ1-2